This TCR beta chain appears in the sequencing data of a study of shared clonotypes between healthy human individuals. The test was conducted at deep level. Genomic DNA belonging to each subset was distributed in equal measure over several immunoSEQ plates. The repertoire was sequenced with immunoSEQ multiplex PCR; TCRdb's copy has only in-frame clones and lacks some. The sample includes over a million clones, roughly 70% seen only once; the top ten take about 1.5%. The CDR3 length is 14 residues. Per the germline V gene, CDR1 is MGHRA and CDR2 is YSYEKL. Trimming removed 1 base at V and 1 base at J, with 4 bases between. On this clone: Other DNA sequences within the sample encode an identical CDR3.

V and J are TRBV4-1 and TRBJ2-2; D is undetermined. Sequenced sample: memory CD4+ T cells sorted from blood. Subset meaning: CD45RA-negative fraction. The clonotype comes from a man aged 18 to 30 in good health. The CDR3 sequence: CASSQGRNTGELFF. CDR3 nucleotides: TGCGCCAGCAGCCAAGGCAGGAACACCGGGGAGCTGTTTTTT.